This T cell receptor (beta chain) was recovered during a study of blood T cell repertoires in COVID-19. Study details: COVID-19 samples from acute and convalescent phases originated in the United States, Italy and Spain. PBMCs, B-cell-depleted T cells, or T cells provided the cDNA or gDNA that made up the material.

Measured with immunoSEQ multiplex PCR; TCRdb has only the in-frame clones, and not every one. The sample lists about 110,000 clones; 85% were seen once. Germline assignment: CDR1 SQVTM and CDR2 ANQGSEA. The CDR3 is made up of 12 amino acids. Trimming cost V 7 bases and J 4 bases; bases outside gene matches: 4. The chain is built from TRBV29-1 and TRBJ1-2, with 9 bases fitting TRBD1. This clonotype originated in a human donor in a cohort sampled during active COVID-19. Sequenced sample: peripheral blood. CDR3: CSAGTGTYGYTF. In DNA form, the CDR3 reads TGCAGCGCCGGGACAGGGACCTATGGCTACACCTTC.